This T cell receptor beta chain was captured by sequencing in a study of cytomegalovirus exposure and HLA in healthy donors. Study information: In an early release, HLA-typed donors contributed some 82 million unique TCR sequences. Whole-study results and caveats: The study designated 150 or so TCR beta chains cytomegalovirus-associated. Per published accounts, TCR beta sequences correctly predicted the HLA-A and HLA-B alleles of most subjects. A prior analysis recorded that most TCR beta V segments were productive about 87% or about 30% of the time.

V was trimmed by 6 bases and J by 0 bases, leaving 14 bases between them. This CDR3 is built from 16 residues. The germline CDR1 and CDR2 sequences are LNHDA and SQIVND (reference sequence). The study ran its PCR with 60 Vbeta and 13 Jbeta primers. TCRdb's copy holds only in-frame clones and misses some; the assay was immunoSEQ multiplex PCR. The profile shows 250,000 to 350,000 clones, more than 80% of them singletons. A note on this clone: Its antigen is unidentified.

Source material: PBMCs. This sequence joins TRBV19 and TRBJ1-4; D call uncertain. This clonotype was sampled from a man aged 35 to 55 in good health and CMV-seropositive. The CDR3 region has the DNA TGTGCCAGTAGCTTTAACAAAGTCGCAACTAATGAAAAACTGTTTTTT. Encoded protein: CASSFNKVATNEKLFF.